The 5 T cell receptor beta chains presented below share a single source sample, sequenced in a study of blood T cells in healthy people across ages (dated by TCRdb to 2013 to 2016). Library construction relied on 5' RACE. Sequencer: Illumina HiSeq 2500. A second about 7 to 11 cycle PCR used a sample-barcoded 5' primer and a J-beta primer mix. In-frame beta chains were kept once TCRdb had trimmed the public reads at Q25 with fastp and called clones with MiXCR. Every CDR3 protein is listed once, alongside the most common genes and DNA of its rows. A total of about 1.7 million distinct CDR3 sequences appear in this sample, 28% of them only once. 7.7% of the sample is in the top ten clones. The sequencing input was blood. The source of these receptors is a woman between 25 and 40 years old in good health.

The CDR3: CASRREGGGNTEAFF. As DNA, the CDR3 is TGTGCCAGCAGGAGAGAAGGGGGCGGGAACACTGAAGCTTTCTTT. The chain uses TRBV6-4 and TRBJ1-1; TRBD1 agrees at 7 bases. Germline trimming cut 6 bases from V and 1 base from J; bases unmatched to any gene: 8. Germline CDR1 MRHNA, CDR2 SNTAGT. The CDR3 extends over 15 amino acids.

The CDR3 spells CASSSRRAEQFF. The CDR3 bases are TGTGCCAGCAGCTCCCGACGAGCGGAGCAGTTCTTC. This sequence joins TRBV13 and TRBJ2-1, with D unclear. In germline, CDR1 is PRHDT, CDR2 FYEKMQ (reference sequence). This CDR3 spans 12 amino acids. With 4 bases removed from V and 10 bases from J, the gap between germline ends came to 11 bases. The complete variable domain, with remaining parts taken from reference TRBV13 and TRBJ2-1, reads AAGVIQSPRHLIKEKRETATLKCYPIPRHDTVYWYQQGPGQDPQFLISFYEKMQSDKGSIPDRFSAQQFSDYHSELNMSSLELGDSALYFCASSSRRAEQFFGPGTRLTVL.

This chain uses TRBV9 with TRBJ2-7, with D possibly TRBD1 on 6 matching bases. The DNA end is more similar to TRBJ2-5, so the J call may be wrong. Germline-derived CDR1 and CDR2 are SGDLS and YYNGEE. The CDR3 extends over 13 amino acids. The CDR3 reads CASSADSARTQYF. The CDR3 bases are TGTGCCAGCAGCGCGGACAGTGCGAGGACCCAGTACTTC.

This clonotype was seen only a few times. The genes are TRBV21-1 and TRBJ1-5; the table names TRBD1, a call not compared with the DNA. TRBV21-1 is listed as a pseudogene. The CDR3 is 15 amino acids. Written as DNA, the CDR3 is TGTGCCAGCAGCGTTCGTAGGGACAGCAATCAGCCCCAGCATTTT. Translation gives CASSVRRDSNQPQHF.

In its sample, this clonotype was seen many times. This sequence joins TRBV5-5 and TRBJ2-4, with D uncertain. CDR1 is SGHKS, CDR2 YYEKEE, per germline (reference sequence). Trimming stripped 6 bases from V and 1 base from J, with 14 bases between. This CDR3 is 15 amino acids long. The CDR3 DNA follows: TGTGCCAGCACCCCCTCCGTTGGGGCCAAAAACATTCAGTACTTC. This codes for CASTPSVGAKNIQYF.